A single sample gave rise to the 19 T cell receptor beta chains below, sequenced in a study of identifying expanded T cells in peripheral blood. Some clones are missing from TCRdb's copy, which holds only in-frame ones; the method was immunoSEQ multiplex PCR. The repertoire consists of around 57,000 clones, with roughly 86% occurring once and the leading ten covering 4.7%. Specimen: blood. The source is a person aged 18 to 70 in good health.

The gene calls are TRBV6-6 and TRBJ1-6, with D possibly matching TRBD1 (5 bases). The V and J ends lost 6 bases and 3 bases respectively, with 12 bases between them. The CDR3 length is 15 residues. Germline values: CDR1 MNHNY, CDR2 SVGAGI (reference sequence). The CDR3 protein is CASRWGGSYNSPLHF. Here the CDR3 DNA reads TGTGCCAGCAGATGGGGGGGGAGCTATAATTCACCCCTCCACTTT.

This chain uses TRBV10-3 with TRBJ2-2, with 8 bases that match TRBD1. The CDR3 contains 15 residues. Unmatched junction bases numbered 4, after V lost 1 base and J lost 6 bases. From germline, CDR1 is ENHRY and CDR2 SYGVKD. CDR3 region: CAISELQGEAGELFF. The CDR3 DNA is TGTGCCATCAGTGAGTTACAGGGGGAGGCCGGGGAGCTGTTTTTT.

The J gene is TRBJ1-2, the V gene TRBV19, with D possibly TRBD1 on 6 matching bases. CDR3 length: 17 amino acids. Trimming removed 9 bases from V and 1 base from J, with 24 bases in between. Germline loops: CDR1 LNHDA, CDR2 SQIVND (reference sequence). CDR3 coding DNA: TGTGCCAGAAGGGCGGATCGGAGGACAGTGGATAACTATGGCTACACCTTC. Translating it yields CARRADRRTVDNYGYTF.

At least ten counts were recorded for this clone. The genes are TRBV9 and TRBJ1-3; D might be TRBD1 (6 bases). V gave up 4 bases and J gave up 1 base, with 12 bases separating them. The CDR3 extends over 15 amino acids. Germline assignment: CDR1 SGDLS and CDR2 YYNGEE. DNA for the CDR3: TGTGCCAGCAGCAAACGGACAGATTCTGGAAACACCATATATTTT. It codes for CASSKRTDSGNTIYF.

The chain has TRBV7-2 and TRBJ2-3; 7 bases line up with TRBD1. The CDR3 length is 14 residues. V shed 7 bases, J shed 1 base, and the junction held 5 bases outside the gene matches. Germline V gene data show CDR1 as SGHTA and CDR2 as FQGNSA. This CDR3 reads CASTFGTGTDTQYF. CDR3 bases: TGTGCCAGCACCTTCGGGACAGGCACAGATACGCAGTATTTT.

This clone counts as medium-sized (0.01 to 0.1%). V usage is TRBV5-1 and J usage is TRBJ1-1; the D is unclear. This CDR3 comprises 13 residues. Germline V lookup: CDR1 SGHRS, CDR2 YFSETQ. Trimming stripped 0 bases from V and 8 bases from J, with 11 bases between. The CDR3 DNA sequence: TGCGCCAGCAGCTTGGACACCCGGAGGGAAGCTTTCTTT. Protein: CASSLDTRREAFF. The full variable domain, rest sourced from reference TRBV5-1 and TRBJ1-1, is KAGVTQTPRYLIKTRGQQVTLSCSPISGHRSVSWYQQTPGQGLQFLFEYFSETQRNKGNFPGRFSGRQFSNSRSEMNVSTLELGDSALYLCASSLDTRREAFFGQGTRLTVV.

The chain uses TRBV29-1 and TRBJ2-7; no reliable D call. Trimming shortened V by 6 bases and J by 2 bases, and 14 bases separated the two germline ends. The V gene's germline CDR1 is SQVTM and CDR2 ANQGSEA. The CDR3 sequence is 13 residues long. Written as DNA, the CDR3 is TGCAGCGTCAGGCCCCCAGGTGCCTACGAGCAGTACTTC. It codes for CSVRPPGAYEQYF.

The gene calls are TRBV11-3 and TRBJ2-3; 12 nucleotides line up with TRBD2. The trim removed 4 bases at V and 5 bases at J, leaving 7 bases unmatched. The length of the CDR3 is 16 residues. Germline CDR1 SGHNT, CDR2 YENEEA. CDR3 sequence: CASSYGLAGYGDTQYF. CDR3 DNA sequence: TGTGCCAGCAGCTACGGACTAGCGGGATACGGAGATACGCAGTATTTT.

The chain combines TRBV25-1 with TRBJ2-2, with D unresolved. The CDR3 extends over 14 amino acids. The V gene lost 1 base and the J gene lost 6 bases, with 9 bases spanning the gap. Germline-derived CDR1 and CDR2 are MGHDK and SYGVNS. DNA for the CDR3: TGTGCCAGCAGTGAATCCGATTTGCCCGGGGAGCTGTTTTTT. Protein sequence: CASSESDLPGELFF.

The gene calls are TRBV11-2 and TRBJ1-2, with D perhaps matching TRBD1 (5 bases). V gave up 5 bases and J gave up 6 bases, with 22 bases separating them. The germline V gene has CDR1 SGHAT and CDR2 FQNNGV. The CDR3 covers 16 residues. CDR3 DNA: TGTGCCAGCAGCCCTAGTCGGGGATCCCGGGGGGATGGCTACACCTTC. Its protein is CASSPSRGSRGDGYTF.

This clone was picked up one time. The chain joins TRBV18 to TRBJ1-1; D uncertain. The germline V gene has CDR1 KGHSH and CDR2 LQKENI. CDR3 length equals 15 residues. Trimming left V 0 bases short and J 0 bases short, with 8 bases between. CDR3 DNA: TGTGCCAGCTCACCACCTCTGATTATGAACACTGAAGCTTTCTTT. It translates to CASSPPLIMNTEAFF.

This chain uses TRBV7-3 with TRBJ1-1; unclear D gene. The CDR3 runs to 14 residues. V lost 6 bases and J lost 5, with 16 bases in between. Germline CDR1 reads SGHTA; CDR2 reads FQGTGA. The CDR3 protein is CASSPARGKTEAFF. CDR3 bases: TGTGCCAGCAGTCCTGCCCGGGGTAAGACTGAAGCTTTCTTT.

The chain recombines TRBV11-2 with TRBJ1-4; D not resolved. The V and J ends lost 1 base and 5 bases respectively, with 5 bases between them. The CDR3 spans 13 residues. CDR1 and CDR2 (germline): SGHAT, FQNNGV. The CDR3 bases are TGTGCCAGCAGCTTAGGACAAAATGAAAAACTGTTTTTT. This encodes CASSLGQNEKLFF. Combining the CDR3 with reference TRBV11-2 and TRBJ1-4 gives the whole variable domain EAGVAQSPRYKIIEKRQSVAFWCNPISGHATLYWYQQILGQGPKLLIQFQNNGVVDDSQLPKDRFSAERLKGVDSTLKIQPAKLEDSAVYLCASSLGQNEKLFFGSGTQLSVL.

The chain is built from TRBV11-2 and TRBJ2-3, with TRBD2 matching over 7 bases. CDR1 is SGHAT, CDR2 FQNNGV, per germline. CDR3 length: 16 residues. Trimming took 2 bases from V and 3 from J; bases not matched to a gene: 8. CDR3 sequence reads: CASSLSGGSGTDTQYF. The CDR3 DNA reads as TGTGCCAGCAGCTTATCCGGCGGGAGTGGAACAGATACGCAGTATTTT.

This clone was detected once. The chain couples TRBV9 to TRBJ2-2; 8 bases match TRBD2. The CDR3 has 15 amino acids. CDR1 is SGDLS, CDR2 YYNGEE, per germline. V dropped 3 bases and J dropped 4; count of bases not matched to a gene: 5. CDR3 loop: CASSGLGTSTGELFF. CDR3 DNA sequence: TGTGCCAGCAGCGGCCTCGGGACTAGCACCGGGGAGCTGTTTTTT.

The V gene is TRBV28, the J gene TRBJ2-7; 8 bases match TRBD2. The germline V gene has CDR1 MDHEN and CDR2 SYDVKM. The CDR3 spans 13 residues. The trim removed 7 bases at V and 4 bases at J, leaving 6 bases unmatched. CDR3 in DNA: TGTGCCAGCACCGGGGGGGGGAAATACGAGCAGTACTTC. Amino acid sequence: CASTGGGKYEQYF.

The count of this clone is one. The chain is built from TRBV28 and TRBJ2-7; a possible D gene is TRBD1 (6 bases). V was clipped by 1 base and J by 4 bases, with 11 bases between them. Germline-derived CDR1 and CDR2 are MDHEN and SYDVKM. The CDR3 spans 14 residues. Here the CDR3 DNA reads TGTGCCAGCAGTTTATTACCCCAGGGGTACGAGCAGTACTTC. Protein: CASSLLPQGYEQYF. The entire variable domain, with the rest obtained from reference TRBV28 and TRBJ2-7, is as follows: DVKVTQSSRYLVKRTGEKVFLECVQDMDHENMFWYRQDPGLGLRLIYFSYDVKMKEKGDIPEGYSVSREKKERFSLILESASTNQTSMYLCASSLLPQGYEQYFGPGTRLTVT.

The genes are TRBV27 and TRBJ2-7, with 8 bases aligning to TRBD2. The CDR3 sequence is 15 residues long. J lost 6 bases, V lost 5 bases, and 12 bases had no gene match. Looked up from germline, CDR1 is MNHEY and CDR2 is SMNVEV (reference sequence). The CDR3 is CASSLISGAPLEQYF. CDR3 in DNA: TGTGCCAGCAGTCTTATTAGCGGGGCCCCCCTCGAGCAGTACTTC.

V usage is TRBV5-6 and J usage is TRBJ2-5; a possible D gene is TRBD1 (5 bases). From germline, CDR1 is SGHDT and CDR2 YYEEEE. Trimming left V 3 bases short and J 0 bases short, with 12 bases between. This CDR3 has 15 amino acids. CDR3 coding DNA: TGTGCCAGCAGCTGGGGCCAACCGTACCAAGAGACCCAGTACTTC. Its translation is CASSWGQPYQETQYF.